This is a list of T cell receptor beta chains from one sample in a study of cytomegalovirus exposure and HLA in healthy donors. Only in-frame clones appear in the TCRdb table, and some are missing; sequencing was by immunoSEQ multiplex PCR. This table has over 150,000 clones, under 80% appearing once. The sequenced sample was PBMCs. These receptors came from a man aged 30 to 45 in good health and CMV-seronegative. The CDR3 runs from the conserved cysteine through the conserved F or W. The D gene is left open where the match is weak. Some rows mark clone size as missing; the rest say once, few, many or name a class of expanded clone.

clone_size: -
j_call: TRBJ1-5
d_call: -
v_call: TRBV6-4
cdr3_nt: TGTGCCAGTGCGGGAACCGCAAATCAGCCCCAGCATTTT
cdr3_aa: CASAGTANQPQHF

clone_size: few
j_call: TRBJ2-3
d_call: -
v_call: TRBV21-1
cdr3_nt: TGTGCCAGCCCCAGGGGCAAGACCACAGATACGCAGTATTTT
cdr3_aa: CASPRGKTTDTQYF

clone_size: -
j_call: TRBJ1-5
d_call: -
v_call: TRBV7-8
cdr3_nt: TGTGCCAGCAGCTCCGTGAGGGGGAGCAATCAGCCCCAGCATTTT
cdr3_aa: CASSSVRGSNQPQHF

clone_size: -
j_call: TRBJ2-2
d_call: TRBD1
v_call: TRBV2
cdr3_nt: TGTGCCAGCATTAGACAGGGTACCACCGGGGAGCTGTTTTTT
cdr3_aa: CASIRQGTTGELFF

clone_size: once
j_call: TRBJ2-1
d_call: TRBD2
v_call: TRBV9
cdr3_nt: TGTGCCAGCAGCGTAGGGCTAGCGGCCTCCTACAATGAGCAGTTCTTC
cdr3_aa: CASSVGLAASYNEQFF

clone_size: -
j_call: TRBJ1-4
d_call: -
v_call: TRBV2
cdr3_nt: TGTGCCAGCAGTCTACAGACGGGGAATGAAAAACTGTTTTTT
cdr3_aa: CASSLQTGNEKLFF

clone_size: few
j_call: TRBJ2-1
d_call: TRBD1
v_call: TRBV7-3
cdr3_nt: TGTGCCAGCAGCCACGGGGACAGGGTATACAATGAGCAGTTCTTC
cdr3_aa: CASSHGDRVYNEQFF

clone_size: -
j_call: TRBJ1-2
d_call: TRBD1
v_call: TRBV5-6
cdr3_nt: TGTGCCAGCAGCAGGGACAGGATTAACTATGGCTACACCTTC
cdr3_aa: CASSRDRINYGYTF

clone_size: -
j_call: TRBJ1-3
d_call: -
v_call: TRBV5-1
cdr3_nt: TGCGCCAGCAGCCCGAGCTCTGGAAACACCATATATTTT
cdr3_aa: CASSPSSGNTIYF

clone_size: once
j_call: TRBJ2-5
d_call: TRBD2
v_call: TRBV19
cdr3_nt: TGTGCCAGTAGTATAGGGGCTAGCGGGGGCCAAGAGACCCAGTACTTC
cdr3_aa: CASSIGASGGQETQYF

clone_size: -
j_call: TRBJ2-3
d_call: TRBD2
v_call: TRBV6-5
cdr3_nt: TGTGCCAGCAGTAGCGGGGGGGCGGTCACAGATACGCAGTATTTT
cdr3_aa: CASSSGGAVTDTQYF

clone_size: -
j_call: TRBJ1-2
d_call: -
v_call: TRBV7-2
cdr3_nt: TGTGCCAGCAGCTTAGGGCAGAGGCATGGCTACACCTTC
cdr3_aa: CASSLGQRHGYTF

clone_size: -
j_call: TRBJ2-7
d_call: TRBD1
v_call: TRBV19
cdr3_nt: TGTGCCAGTAAGGTTAGGGGACAGGGGAACTACGAGCAGTACTTC
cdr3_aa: CASKVRGQGNYEQYF

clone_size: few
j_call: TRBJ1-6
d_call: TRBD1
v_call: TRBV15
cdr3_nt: TGTGCCACCAGCAGAGACAGGGGGTTAATCCACTTT
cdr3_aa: CATSRDRGLIHF

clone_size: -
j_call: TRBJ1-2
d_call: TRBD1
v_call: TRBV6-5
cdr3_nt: TGTGCCAGCCGACCGCAGGGGGTCAGAAACTATGGCTACACCTTC
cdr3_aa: CASRPQGVRNYGYTF

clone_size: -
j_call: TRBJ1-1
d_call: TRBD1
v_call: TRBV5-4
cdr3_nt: TGTGCCAGCAGCTTGGCCGGTGCAGGGGGTCGAGTAACTGAAGCTTTCTTT
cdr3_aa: CASSLAGAGGRVTEAFF

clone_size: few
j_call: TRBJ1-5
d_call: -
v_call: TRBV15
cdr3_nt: TGTGCCACCAGCAGAGGGCAACAAGAGGGTCAGCCCCAGCATTTT
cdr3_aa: CATSRGQQEGQPQHF

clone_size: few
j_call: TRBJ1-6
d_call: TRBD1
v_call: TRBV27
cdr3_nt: TGTGCCACCCCGAAGGACAGGGATGGGTATTCACCCCTCCACTTT
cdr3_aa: CATPKDRDGYSPLHF

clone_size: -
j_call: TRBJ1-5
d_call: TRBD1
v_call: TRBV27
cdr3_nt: TGTGCCAGGAAGGGCCAGGGGGCGTGCAATCAGCCCCAGCATTTT
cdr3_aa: CARKGQGACNQPQHF